This T cell receptor (beta chain) was retrieved from a study of long-term antiretroviral therapy in people with HIV. Study observations and caveats: Comparison with controls showed narrower CDR3 length ranges in HIV repertoires. Every time point showed a repertoire led by clones expanded before ART.

The authors ran the immunoSEQ assay, v3.0, at survey level. Clones were read by immunoSEQ multiplex PCR, and TCRdb kept only the in-frame ones, dropping some. The table has 25,000 to 30,000 clones, 84% seen once. Comments on this clone: The antigen is unknown.

The CDR3 spans 16 residues. Germline assignment: CDR1 MDHEN and CDR2 SYDVKM. V lost 3 bases, J lost 2 bases, and 8 bases stayed unmatched. This TCR was recovered from a man aged 18 to 29 with HIV. The gene calls are TRBV28 and TRBJ1-1; 8 bases are a match to TRBD1. The sample in question was unsorted PBMCs, obtained 0.4 years after starting antiretroviral therapy. DNA of the CDR3: TGTGCCAGCAGTTTGACCGCGGACAGGGTCAACACTGAAGCTTTCTTT. It specifies CASSLTADRVNTEAFF.